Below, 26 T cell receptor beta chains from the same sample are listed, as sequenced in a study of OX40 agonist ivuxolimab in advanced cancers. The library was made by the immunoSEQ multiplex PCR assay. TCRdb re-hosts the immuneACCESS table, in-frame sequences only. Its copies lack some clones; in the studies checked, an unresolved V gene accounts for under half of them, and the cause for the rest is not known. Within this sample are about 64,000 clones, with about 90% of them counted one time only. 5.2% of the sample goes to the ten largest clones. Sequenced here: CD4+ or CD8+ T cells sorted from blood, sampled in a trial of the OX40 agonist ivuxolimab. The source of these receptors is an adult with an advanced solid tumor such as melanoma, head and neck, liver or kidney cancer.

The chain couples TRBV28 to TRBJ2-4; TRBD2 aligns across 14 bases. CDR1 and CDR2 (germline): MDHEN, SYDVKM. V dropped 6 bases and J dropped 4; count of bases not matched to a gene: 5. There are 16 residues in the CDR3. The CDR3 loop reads CASRGTSGRSKNIQYF. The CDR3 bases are TGTGCCAGCAGAGGGACTAGCGGGAGATCGAAAAACATTCAGTACTTC.

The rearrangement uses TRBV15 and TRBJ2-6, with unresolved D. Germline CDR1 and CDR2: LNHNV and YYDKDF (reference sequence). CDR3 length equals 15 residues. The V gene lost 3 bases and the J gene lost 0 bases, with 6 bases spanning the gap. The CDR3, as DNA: TGTGCCACCAGCAGGATGAACTCTGGGGCCAACGTCCTGACTTTC. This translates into CATSRMNSGANVLTF.

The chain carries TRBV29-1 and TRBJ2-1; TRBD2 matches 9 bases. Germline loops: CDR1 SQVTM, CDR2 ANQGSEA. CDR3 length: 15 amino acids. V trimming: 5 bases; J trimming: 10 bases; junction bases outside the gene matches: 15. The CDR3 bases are TGCAGCGTTTCGAAGGCTAGCGGGAATCCAGGGGAGCAGTTCTTC. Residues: CSVSKASGNPGEQFF.

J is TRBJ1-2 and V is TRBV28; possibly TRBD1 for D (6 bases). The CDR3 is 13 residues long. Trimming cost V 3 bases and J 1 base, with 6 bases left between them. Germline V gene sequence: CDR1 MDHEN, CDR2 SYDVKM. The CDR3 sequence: CASSLGHNYGYTF. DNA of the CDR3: TGTGCCAGCAGTTTGGGACATAACTATGGCTACACCTTC.

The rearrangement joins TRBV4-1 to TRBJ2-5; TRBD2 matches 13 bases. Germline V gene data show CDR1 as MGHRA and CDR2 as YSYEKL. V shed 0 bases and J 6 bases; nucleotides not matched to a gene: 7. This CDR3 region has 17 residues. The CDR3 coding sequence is TGCGCCAGCAGCCAAGAAAAGGGACTAGCGGGAATAAAGACCCAGTACTTC. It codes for CASSQEKGLAGIKTQYF.

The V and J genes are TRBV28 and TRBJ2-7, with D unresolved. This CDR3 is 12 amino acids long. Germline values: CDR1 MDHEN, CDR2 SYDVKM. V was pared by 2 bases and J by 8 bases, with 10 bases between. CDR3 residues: CASSLGPAQQYF. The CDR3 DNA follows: TGTGCCAGCAGTTTAGGGCCGGCGCAGCAGTACTTC.

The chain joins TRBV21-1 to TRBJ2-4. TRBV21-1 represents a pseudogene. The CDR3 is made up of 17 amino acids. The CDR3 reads CASSKGMEVCAKNIQYF. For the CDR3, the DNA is TGTGCCAGCAGCAAAGGGATGGAAGTCTGTGCCAAAAACATTCAGTACTTC.

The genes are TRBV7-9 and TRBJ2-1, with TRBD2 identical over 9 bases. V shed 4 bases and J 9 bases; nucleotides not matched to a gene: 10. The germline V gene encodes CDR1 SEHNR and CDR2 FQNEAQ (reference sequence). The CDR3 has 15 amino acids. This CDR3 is CASSSGSGTSSEQFF. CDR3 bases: TGTGCCAGCAGCTCAGGAAGCGGGACTAGCAGTGAGCAGTTCTTC.

The DNA for the CDR3 is TGTGCCAGCAGTTTACCAGGGGGCGAGACTGAAGCTTTCTTT. Translation: CASSLPGGETEAFF. The V call is TRBV28, the J call TRBJ1-1, with 8 bases aligning to TRBD1. The CDR3 is 14 residues long. The V and J ends lost 2 bases and 5 bases, in that order; junction bases with no gene match: 4. Looked up from germline, CDR1 is MDHEN and CDR2 is SYDVKM. The full variable domain, in which reference TRBV28 and TRBJ1-1 provide the parts outside the CDR3, is DVKVTQSSRYLVKRTGEKVFLECVQDMDHENMFWYRQDPGLGLRLIYFSYDVKMKEKGDIPEGYSVSREKKERFSLILESASTNQTSMYLCASSLPGGETEAFFGQGTRLTVV.

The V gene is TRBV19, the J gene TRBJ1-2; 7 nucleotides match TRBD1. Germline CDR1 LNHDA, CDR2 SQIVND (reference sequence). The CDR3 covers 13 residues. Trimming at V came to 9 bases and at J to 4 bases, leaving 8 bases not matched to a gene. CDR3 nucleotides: TGTGCCAGCAGACTGGGACAGTTCTATGGCTACACCTTC. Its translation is CASRLGQFYGYTF.

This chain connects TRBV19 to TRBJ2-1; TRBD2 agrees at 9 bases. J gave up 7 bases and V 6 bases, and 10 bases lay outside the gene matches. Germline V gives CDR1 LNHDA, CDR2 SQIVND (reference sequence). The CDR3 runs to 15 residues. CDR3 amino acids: CASRLIAGAGNEQFF. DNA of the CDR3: TGTGCCAGTAGACTCATAGCGGGAGCGGGGAATGAGCAGTTCTTC.

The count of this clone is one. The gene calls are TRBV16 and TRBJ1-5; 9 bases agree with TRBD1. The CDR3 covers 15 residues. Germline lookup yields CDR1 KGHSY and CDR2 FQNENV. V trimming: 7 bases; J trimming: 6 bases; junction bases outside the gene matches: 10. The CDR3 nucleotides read TGTGCCAGCACCTTCTCAGGGACAGGGAGTCAGCCCCAGCATTTT. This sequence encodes CASTFSGTGSQPQHF.

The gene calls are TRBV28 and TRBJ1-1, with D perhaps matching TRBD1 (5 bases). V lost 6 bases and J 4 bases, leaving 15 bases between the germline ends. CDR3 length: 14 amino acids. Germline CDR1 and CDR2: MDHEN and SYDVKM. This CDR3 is CASRSPPGSTEAFF. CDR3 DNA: TGTGCCAGCAGGTCCCCCCCAGGGAGCACTGAAGCTTTCTTT.

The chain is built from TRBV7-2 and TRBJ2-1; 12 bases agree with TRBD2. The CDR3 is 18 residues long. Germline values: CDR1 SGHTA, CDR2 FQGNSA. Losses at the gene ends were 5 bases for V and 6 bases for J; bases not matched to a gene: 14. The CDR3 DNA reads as TGTGCCAGCAGCCCCGGACTAGCGGGAATCGGAGGGAGCAATGAGCAGTTCTTC. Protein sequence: CASSPGLAGIGGSNEQFF.

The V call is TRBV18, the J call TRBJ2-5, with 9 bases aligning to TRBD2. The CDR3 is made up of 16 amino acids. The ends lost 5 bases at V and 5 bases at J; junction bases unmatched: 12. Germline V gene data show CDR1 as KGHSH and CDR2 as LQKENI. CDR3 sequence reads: CASSSTKAGGSETQYF. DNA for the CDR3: TGTGCCAGCTCATCCACCAAAGCGGGAGGTAGCGAGACCCAGTACTTC.

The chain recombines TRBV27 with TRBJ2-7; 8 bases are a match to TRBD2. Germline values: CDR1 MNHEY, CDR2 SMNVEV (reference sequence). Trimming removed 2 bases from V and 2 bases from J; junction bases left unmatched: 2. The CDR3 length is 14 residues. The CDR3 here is CASSLRTSPYEQYF. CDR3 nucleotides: TGTGCCAGCAGTTTACGGACTAGCCCCTACGAGCAGTACTTC.

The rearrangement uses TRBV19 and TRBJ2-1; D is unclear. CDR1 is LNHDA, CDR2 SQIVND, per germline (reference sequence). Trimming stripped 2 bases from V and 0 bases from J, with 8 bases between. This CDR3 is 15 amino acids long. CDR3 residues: CASSIRRSSYNEQFF. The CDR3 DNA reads TGTGCCAGTAGTATAAGGCGGAGCTCCTACAATGAGCAGTTCTTC.

The CDR3 nucleotides are TGTGCCAGCAGCTCCCCCTCTGGAAACACCATATATTTT. Translation: CASSSPSGNTIYF. The chain joins TRBV5-6 to TRBJ1-3, with D hard to call. The CDR3 is 13 amino acids. CDR1 is SGHDT, CDR2 YYEEEE, per germline. The V gene lost 3 bases and the J gene lost 0 bases, with 4 bases spanning the gap.

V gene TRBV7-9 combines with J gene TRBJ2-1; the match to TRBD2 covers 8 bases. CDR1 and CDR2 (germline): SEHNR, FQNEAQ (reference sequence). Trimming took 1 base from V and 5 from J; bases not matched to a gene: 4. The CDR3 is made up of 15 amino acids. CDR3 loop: CASSLVSGSNNEQFF. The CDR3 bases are TGTGCCAGCAGCTTAGTGAGCGGGAGTAACAATGAGCAGTTCTTC.

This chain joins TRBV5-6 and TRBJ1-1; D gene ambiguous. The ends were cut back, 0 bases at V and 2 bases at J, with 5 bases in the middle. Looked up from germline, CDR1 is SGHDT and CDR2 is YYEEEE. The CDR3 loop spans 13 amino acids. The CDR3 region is CASSLADNTEAFF. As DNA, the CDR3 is TGTGCCAGCAGCTTGGCAGACAACACTGAAGCTTTCTTT.

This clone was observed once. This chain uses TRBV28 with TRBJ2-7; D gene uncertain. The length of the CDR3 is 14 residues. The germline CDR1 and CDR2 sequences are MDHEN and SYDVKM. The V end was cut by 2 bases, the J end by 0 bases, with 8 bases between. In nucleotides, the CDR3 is TGTGCCAGCAGTTTAAAAGGAACCTCCTACGAGCAGTACTTC. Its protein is CASSLKGTSYEQYF.

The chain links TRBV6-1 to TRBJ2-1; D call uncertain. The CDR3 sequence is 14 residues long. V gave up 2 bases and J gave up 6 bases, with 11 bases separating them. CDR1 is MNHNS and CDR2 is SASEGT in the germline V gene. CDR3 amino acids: CASSEMRSSNEQFF. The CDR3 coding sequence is TGTGCCAGCAGTGAAATGCGCAGTTCCAATGAGCAGTTCTTC.

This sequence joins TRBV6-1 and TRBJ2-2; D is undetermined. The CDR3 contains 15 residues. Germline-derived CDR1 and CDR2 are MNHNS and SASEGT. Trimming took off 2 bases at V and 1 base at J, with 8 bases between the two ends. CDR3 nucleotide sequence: TGTGCCAGCAGTGAAAGGCAGCAGAACACCGGGGAGCTGTTTTTT. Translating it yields CASSERQQNTGELFF.

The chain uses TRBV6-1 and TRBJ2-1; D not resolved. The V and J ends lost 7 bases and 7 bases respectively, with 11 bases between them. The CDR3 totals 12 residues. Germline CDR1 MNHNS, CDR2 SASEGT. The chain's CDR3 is CASNVPSNEQFF. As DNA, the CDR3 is TGTGCCAGCAACGTGCCTTCTAATGAGCAGTTCTTC.

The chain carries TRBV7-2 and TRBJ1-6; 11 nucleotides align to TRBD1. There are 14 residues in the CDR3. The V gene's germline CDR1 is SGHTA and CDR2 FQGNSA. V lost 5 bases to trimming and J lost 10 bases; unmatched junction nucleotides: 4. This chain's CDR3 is CASSPRTGGSPLHF. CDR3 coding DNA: TGTGCCAGCAGCCCGCGGACAGGGGGCTCACCCCTCCACTTT. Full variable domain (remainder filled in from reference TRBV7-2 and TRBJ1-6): GAGVSQSPSNKVTEKGKDVELRCDPISGHTALYWYRQSLGQGLEFLIYFQGNSAPDKSGLPSDRFSAERTGGSVSTLTIQRTQQEDSAVYLCASSPRTGGSPLHFGNGTRLTVT.

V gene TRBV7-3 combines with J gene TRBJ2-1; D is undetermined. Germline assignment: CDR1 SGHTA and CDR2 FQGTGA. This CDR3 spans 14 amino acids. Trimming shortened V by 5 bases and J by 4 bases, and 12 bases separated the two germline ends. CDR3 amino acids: CASSLNSGYNEQFF. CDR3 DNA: TGTGCCAGCAGCCTCAATTCGGGTTACAATGAGCAGTTCTTC.